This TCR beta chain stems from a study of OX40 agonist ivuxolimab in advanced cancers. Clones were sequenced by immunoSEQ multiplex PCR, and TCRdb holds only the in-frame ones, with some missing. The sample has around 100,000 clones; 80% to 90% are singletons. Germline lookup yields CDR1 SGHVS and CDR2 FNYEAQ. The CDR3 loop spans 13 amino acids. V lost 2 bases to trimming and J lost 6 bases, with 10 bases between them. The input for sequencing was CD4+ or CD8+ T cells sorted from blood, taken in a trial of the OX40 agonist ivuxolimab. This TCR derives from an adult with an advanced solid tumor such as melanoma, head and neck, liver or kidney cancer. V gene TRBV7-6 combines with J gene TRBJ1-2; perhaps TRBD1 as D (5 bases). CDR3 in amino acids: CASSLRDLDGYTF. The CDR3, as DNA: TGTGCCAGCAGCTTAAGGGACTTGGATGGCTACACCTTC.